A selection of T cell receptor beta chains follows, all from one sample in a study of blood T cell repertoires in COVID-19. Assay used: immunoSEQ multiplex PCR; TCRdb lists only in-frame clones, some missing. The table has about 210,000 clones, 75% to 85% seen once. Sequencing input: peripheral blood. The receptors shown here come from a human donor in a cohort sampled during active COVID-19. The CDR3 runs from the conserved cysteine through the conserved F or W. The D gene is left open where the match is weak. The size field is filled for only some rows; it gives once, few, many or a size class.

abundance	d_gene	v_gene	j_gene	CDR3aa	CDR3nt
NA	NA	TRBV3-1/TRBV3-2	TRBJ1-4	CASSQDSGGTYEKLFF	TGTGCCAGCAGCCAAGATTCGGGGGGGACGTACGAAAAACTGTTTTTT
NA	TRBD2	TRBV24-1	TRBJ2-3	CATSDFPRLAGAPDTQYF	TGTGCCACCAGTGATTTCCCAAGACTAGCGGGAGCCCCAGATACGCAGTATTTT
NA	NA	TRBV5-1	TRBJ2-2	CASSYRDTGELFF	TGCGCCAGCAGCTACAGGGATACCGGGGAGCTGTTTTTT
NA	NA	TRBV28	TRBJ2-3	CASSAGGSTDTQYF	TGTGCCAGCAGTGCCGGGGGAAGCACAGATACGCAGTATTTT
NA	NA	TRBV11-3	TRBJ2-5	CASSLGGRETQYF	TGTGCCAGCAGCTTAGGAGGAAGGGAGACCCAGTACTTC
NA	NA	TRBV11-3	TRBJ1-1	CASSLEANTEAFF	TGTGCCAGCAGCTTAGAAGCGAACACTGAAGCTTTCTTT
once	TRBD1	TRBV19	TRBJ1-1	CASSRTGENTEAFF	TGTGCCAGTAGTCGGACAGGGGAGAACACTGAAGCTTTCTTT
NA	NA	TRBV28	TRBJ1-2	CASIGGYGGYTF	TGTGCCAGCATAGGGGGTTATGGTGGCTACACCTTC
NA	TRBD1	TRBV2	TRBJ1-2	CASSDRTGYGYTF	TGTGCCAGCAGTGACAGGACAGGCTATGGCTACACCTTC
NA	TRBD2	TRBV28	TRBJ2-3	CASSPLGGADTQYF	TGTGCCAGCAGTCCTCTCGGGGGGGCAGATACGCAGTATTTT
NA	TRBD2	TRBV4-1	TRBJ2-1	CASSQMGLAGNEQFF	TGCGCCAGCAGCCAGATGGGACTAGCGGGCAATGAGCAGTTCTTC
NA	TRBD1	TRBV27	TRBJ2-6	CASSRTGTASGANVLTF	TGTGCCAGCAGTCGCACCGGGACAGCCTCTGGGGCCAACGTCCTGACTTTC
NA	TRBD2	TRBV11-3	TRBJ2-1	CASSLEASGTYNEQFF	TGTGCCAGCAGCTTAGAGGCTAGCGGGACTTACAATGAGCAGTTCTTC
once	TRBD1	TRBV13	TRBJ2-3	CASSLQGDTRADTQYF	TGTGCCAGCAGCCTCCAGGGGGACACGCGGGCAGATACGCAGTATTTT